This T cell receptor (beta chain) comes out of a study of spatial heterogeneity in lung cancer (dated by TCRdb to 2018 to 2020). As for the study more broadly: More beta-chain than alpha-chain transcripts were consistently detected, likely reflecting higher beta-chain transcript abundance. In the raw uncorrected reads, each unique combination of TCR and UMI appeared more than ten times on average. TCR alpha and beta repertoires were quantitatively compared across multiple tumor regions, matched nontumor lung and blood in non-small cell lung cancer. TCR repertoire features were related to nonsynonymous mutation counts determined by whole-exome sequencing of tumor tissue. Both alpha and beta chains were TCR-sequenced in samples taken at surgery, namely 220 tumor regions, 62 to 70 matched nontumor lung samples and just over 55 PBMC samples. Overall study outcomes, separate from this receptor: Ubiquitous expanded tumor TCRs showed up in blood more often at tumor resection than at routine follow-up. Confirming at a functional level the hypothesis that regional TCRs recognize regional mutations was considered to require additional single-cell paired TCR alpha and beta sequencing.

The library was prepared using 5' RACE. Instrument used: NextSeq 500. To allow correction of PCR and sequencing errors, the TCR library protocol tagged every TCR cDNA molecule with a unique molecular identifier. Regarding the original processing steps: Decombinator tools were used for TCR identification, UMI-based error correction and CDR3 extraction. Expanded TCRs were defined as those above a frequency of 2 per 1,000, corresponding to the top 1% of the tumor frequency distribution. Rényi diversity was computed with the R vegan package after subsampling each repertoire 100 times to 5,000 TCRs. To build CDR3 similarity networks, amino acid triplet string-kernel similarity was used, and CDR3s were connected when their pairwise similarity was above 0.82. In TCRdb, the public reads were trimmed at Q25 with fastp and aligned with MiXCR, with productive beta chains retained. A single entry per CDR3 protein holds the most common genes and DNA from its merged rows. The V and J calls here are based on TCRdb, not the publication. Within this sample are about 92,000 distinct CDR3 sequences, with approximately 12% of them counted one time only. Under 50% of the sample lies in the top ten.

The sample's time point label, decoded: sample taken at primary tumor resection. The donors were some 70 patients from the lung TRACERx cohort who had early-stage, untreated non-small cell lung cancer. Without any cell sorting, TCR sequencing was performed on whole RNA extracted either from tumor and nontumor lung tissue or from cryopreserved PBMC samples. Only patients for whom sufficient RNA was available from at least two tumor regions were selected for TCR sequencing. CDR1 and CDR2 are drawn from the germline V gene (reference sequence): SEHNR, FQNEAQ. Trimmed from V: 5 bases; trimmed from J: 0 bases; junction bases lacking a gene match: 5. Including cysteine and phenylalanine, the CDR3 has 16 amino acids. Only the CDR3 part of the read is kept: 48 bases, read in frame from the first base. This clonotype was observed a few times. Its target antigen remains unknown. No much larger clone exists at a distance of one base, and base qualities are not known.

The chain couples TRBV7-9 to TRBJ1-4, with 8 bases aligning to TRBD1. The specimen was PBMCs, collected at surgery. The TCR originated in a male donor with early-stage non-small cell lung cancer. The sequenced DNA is TGTGCCAGCAGCCGGGACAGGCAGGCAACTAATGAAAAACTGTTTTTT. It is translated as CASSRDRQATNEKLFF. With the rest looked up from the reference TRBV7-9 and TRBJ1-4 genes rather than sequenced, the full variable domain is DTGVSQNPRHKITKRGQNVTFRCDPISEHNRLYWYRQTLGQGPEFLTYFQNEAQLEKSRLLSDRFSAERPKGSFSTLEIQRTEQGDSAMYLCASSRDRQATNEKLFFGSGTQLSVL.